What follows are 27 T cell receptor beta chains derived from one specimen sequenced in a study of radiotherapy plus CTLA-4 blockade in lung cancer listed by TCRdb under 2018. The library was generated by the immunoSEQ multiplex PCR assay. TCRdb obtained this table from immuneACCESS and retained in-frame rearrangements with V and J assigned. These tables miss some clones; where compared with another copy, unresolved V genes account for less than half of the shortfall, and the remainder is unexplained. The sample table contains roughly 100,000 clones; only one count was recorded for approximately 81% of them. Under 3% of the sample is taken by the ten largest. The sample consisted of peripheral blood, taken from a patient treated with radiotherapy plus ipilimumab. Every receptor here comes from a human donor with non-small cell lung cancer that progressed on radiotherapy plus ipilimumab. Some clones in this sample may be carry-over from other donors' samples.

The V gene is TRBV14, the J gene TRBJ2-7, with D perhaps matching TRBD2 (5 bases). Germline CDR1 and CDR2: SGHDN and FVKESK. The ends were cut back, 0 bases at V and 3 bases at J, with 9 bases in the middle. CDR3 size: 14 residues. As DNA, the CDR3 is TGTGCCAGCAGCCAAGATGGAGGCCGCTACGAGCAGTACTTC. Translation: CASSQDGGRYEQYF.

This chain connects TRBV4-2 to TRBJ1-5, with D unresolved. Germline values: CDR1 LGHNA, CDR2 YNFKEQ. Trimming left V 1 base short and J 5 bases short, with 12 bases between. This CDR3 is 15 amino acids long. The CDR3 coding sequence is TGTGCCAGCAGCCAAGCTCTCGGAGACGATCAGCCCCAGCATTTT. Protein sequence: CASSQALGDDQPQHF.

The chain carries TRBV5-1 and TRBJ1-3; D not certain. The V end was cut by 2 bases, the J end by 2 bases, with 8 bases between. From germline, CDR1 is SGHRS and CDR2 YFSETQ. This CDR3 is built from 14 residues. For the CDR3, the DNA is TGCGCCAGCAGCTTAGATTTGGCTGGAAACACCATATATTTT. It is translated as CASSLDLAGNTIYF.

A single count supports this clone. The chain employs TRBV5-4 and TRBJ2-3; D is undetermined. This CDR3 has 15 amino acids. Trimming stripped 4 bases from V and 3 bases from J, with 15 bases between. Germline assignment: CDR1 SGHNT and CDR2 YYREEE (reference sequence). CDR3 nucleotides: TGTGCCAGCAGCGGCCGGGTCACCGGGACAGATACGCAGTATTTT. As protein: CASSGRVTGTDTQYF.

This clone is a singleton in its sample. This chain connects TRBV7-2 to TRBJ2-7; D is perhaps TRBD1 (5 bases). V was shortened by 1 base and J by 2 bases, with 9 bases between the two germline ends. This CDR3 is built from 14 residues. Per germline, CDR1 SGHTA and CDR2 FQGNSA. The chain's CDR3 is CASSLVTAAYEQYF. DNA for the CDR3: TGTGCCAGCAGCTTAGTGACAGCAGCCTACGAGCAGTACTTC.

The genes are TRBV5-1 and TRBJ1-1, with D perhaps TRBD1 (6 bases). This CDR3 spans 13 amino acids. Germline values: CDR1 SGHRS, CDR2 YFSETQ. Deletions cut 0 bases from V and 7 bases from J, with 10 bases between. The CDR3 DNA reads TGCGCCAGCAGCTTGGTGGGGGGCGGTGAAGCTTTCTTT. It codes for CASSLVGGGEAFF.

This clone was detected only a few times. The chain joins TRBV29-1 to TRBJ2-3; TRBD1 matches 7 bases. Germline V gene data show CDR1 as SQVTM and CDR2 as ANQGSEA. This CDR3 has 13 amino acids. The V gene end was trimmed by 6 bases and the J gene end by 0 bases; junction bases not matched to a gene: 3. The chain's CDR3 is CSVDRVSTDTQYF. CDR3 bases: TGCAGCGTCGACAGGGTGAGCACAGATACGCAGTATTTT.

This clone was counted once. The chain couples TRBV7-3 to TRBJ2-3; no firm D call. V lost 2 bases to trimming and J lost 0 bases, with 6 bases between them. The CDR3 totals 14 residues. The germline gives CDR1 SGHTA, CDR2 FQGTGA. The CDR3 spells CASSLAVSTDTQYF. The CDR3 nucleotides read TGTGCCAGCAGCTTAGCAGTGAGCACAGATACGCAGTATTTT.

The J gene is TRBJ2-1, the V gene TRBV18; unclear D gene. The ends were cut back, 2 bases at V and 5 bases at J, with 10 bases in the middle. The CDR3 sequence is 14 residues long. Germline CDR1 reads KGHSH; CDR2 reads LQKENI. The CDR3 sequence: CASSPSARDNEQFF. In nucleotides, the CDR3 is TGTGCCAGCTCACCATCAGCCAGAGACAATGAGCAGTTCTTC. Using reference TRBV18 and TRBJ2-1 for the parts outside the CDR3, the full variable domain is NAGVMQNPRHLVRRRGQEARLRCSPMKGHSHVYWYRQLPEEGLKFMVYLQKENIIDESGMPKERFSAEFPKEGPSILRIQQVVRGDSAAYFCASSPSARDNEQFFGPGTRLTVL.

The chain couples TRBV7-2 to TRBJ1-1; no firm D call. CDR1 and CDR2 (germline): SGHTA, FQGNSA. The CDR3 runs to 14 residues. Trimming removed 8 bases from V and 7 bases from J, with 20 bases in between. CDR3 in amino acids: CASRGRRDVGEAFF. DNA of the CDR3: TGTGCCAGCCGCGGACGTAGGGATGTAGGTGAAGCTTTCTTT.

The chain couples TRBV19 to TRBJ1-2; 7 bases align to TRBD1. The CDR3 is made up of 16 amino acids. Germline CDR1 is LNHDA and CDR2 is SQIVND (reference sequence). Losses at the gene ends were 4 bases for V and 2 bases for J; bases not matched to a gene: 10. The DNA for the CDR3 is TGTGCCAGTAGTACGCCGACTGTGACAGGGAACTATGGCTACACCTTC. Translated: CASSTPTVTGNYGYTF.

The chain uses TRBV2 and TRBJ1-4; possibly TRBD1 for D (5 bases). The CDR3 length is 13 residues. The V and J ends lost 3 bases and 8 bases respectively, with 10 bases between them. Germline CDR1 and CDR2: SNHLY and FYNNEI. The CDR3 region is CASSEDMGEKLFF. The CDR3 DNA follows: TGTGCCAGCAGTGAGGACATGGGGGAAAAACTGTTTTTT.

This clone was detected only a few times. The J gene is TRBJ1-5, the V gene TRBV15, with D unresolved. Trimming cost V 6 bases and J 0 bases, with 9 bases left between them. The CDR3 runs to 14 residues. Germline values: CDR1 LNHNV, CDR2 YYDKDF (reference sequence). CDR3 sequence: CATRSDYSNQPQHF. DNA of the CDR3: TGTGCCACCAGGTCGGACTATAGCAATCAGCCCCAGCATTTT.

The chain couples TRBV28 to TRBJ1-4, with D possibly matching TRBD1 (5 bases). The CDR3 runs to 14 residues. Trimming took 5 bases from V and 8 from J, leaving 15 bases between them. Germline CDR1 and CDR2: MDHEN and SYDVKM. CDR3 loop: CASSLGGGYEKLFF. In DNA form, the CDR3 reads TGTGCCAGCAGTCTGGGGGGGGGATACGAAAAACTGTTTTTT.

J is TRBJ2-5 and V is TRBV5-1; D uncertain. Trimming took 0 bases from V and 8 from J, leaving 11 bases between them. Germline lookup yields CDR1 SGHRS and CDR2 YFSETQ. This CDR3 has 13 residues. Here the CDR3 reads CASSLGTGETQYF. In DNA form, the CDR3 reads TGCGCCAGCAGCTTGGGTACTGGAGAAACCCAGTACTTC.

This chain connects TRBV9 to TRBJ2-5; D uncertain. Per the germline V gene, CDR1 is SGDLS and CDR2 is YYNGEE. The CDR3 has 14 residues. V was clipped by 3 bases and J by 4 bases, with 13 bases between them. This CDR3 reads CASSATRTGETQYF. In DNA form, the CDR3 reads TGTGCCAGCAGCGCTACTCGGACGGGAGAGACCCAGTACTTC.

This CDR3 reads CASSVRGAAYNEQFF. The CDR3, as DNA: TGTGCCAGCAGCGTTCGCGGGGCGGCCTACAATGAGCAGTTCTTC. The chain couples TRBV9 to TRBJ2-1, with D tentatively TRBD2 (6 bases). The CDR3 has 15 amino acids. V was trimmed by 2 bases and J by 2 bases, leaving 11 bases between them. Germline lookup yields CDR1 SGDLS and CDR2 YYNGEE.

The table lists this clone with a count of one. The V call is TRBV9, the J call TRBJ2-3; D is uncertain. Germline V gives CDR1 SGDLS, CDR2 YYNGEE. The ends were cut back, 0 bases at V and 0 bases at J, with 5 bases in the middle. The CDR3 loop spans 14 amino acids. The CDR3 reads CASSVDPSTDTQYF. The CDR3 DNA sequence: TGTGCCAGCAGCGTAGATCCCAGCACAGATACGCAGTATTTT.

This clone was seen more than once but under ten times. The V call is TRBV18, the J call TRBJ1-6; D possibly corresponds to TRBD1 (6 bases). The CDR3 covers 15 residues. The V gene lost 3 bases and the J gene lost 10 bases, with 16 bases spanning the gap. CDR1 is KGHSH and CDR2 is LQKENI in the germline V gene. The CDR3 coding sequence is TGTGCCAGCTCACCTAACAGGGAGTCAGGGTCACCCCTCCACTTT. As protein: CASSPNRESGSPLHF.

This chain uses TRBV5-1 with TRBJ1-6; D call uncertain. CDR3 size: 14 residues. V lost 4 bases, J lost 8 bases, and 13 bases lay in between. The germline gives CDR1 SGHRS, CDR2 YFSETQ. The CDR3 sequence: CASSPRAPDSPLHF. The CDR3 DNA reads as TGCGCCAGCAGCCCTCGGGCCCCGGATTCACCCCTCCACTTT. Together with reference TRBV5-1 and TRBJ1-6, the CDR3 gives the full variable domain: KAGVTQTPRYLIKTRGQQVTLSCSPISGHRSVSWYQQTPGQGLQFLFEYFSETQRNKGNFPGRFSGRQFSNSRSEMNVSTLELGDSALYLCASSPRAPDSPLHFGNGTRLTVT.

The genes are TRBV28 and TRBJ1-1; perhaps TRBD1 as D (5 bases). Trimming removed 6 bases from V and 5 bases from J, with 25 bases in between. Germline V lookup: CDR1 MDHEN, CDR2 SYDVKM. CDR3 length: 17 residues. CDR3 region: CASSLLAGKYPNTEAFF. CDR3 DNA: TGTGCCAGCAGCCTCCTGGCAGGGAAGTACCCTAATACTGAAGCTTTCTTT. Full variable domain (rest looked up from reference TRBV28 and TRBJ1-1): DVKVTQSSRYLVKRTGEKVFLECVQDMDHENMFWYRQDPGLGLRLIYFSYDVKMKEKGDIPEGYSVSREKKERFSLILESASTNQTSMYLCASSLLAGKYPNTEAFFGQGTRLTVV.

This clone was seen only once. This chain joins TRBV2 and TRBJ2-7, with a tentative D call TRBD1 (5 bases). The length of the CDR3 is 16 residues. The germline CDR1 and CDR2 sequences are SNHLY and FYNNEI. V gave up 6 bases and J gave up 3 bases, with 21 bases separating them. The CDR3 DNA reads TGTGCCAGCAGGGAAAAGTCAGGGTCCTTAAGCTACGAGCAGTACTTC. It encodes CASREKSGSLSYEQYF.

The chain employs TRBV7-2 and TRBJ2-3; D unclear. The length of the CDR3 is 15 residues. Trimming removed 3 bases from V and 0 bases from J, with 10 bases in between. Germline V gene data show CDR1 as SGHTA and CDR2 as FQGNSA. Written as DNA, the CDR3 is TGTGCCAGCAGCTTTCAGGTTTCTAGCACAGATACGCAGTATTTT. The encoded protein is CASSFQVSSTDTQYF.

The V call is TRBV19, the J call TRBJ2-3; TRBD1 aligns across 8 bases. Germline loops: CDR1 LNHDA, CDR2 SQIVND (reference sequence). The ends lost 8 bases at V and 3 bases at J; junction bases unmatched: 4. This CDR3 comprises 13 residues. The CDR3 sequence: CASGTGPTDTQYF. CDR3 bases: TGTGCCAGTGGGACAGGACCTACAGATACGCAGTATTTT.

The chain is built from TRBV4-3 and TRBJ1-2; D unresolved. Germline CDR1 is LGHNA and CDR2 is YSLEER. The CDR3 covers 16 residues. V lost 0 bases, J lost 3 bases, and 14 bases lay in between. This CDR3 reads CASSQEIQGAYYGYTF. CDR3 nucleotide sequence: TGCGCCAGCAGCCAAGAAATACAAGGAGCCTACTATGGCTACACCTTC.

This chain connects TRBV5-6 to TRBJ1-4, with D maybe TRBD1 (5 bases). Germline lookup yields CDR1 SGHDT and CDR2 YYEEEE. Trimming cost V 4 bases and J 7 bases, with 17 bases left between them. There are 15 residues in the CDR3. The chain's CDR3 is CASSILGAPFEKLFF. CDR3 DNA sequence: TGTGCCAGCAGCATCCTCGGGGCACCATTTGAAAAACTGTTTTTT.

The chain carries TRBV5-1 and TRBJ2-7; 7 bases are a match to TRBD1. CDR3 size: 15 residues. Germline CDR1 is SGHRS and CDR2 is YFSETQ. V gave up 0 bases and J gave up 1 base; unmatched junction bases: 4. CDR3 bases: TGCGCCAGCAGCTTGGAACAGGGGAGTTCCTACGAGCAGTACTTC. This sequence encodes CASSLEQGSSYEQYF.